The clone carrying this T cell receptor (beta chain) appeared a few times. Its antigen is unknown. As every portion of the isolated RNA was reverse transcribed, the sequencing read expressed TCRB transcripts. Libraries were prepared by immunoSEQ multiplex PCR; TCRdb keeps only in-frame clonotypes and omits some of them. The table includes under 300,000 clones, approximately 10% detected once. This entry comes from a study of beta chain features in type 1 diabetes. Points from the study as a whole: There were fewer insertions and more deletions at the VDJ junctions of type 1 diabetes patients. Moderate yet significant TCRB CDR3 shortening was seen in Type 1 diabetes patients in all four CD4+ subsets.

Staining for CD45RO/CCR7/CD25/CD127/CD95/CD27 allowed sorting of CD4+ naive, central memory, regulatory and stem cell-like memory cells. V lost 0 bases and J lost 11, with 19 bases in between. CDR1 KGHSH and CDR2 LQKENI come from the germline V gene. This CDR3 comprises 16 residues. Sequencing input: naive CD4+ T cells from blood. The clonotype originates from a man aged 25 to 45 with type 1 diabetes. The rearrangement joins TRBV18 to TRBJ1-4, with no clear D. The DNA of the CDR3 is TGTGCCAGCTCACCACCGGGAGTTGCCGCAACACCTAAACTGTTTTTT. Its protein is CASSPPGVAATPKLFF. Supplemented by reference TRBV18 and TRBJ1-4, the full variable domain reads NAGVMQNPRHLVRRRGQEARLRCSPMKGHSHVYWYRQLPEEGLKFMVYLQKENIIDESGMPKERFSAEFPKEGPSILRIQQVVRGDSAAYFCASSPPGVAATPKLFFGSGTQLSVL.